This T cell receptor (beta chain) stems from a study of blood T cells in healthy people across ages. CDR3 size: 15 residues. Germline values: CDR1 LGHDT, CDR2 YNNKEL (reference sequence). The ends lost 2 bases at V and 5 bases at J; junction bases unmatched: 4. Through a sample-barcoded 5' primer and a J-beta primer mix, a second PCR was run for roughly 6 to 11 cycles. MiXCR, run by TCRdb on the 5' RACE reads, gives a single entry per CDR3 protein. The table has approximately 1,700,000 distinct CDR3 sequences, 30% to 40% seen once. Study-level points and caveats: A roughly linear fall in TCR beta diversity per million T cells was seen with increasing age.

This clonotype came up many times. The antigen remains unidentified. The specimen sequenced was blood. V is TRBV3-1 and J is TRBJ2-2; 8 nucleotides align to TRBD2. The TCR originated in a human donor in good health. CDR3 bases: TGTGCCAGCAGCCAACGGGGGGGACGAACCGGGGAGCTGTTTTTT. Amino acid sequence: CASSQRGGRTGELFF.